These 24 T cell receptor beta chains were sequenced from one sample in a study of shared clonotypes between healthy human individuals. Measured with immunoSEQ multiplex PCR; TCRdb has only the in-frame clones, and not every one. Of about 2.4 million clones listed, approximately 94% are singletons. The source material was naive CD4+ T cells from PBMCs. Subset described: CD45RA+ positively selected. The origin of the receptors is a young man in good health. Some clones in this sample may be carry-over from other donors' samples.

V usage is TRBV5-5 and J usage is TRBJ2-7, with 10 nucleotides matching TRBD1. CDR3 length: 15 residues. CDR1 and CDR2 (germline): SGHKS, YYEKEE (reference sequence). Trimming at V came to 0 bases and at J to 7 bases, leaving 7 bases not matched to a gene. This CDR3 is CASSLVGTGATEQYF. The CDR3 region has the DNA TGTGCCAGCAGCTTGGTTGGGACAGGGGCGACTGAGCAGTACTTC.

The rearrangement joins TRBV4-1 to TRBJ2-2, with a possible D match to TRBD1 (6 bases). Germline CDR1 reads MGHRA; CDR2 reads YSYEKL. The CDR3 spans 17 residues. V was clipped by 1 base and J by 1 base, with 13 bases between them. CDR3 amino acids: CASSQAITGKNTGELFF. The CDR3 bases are TGCGCCAGCAGCCAAGCGATTACAGGGAAGAACACCGGGGAGCTGTTTTTT.

V gene TRBV28 combines with J gene TRBJ2-7, with D possibly being TRBD2 (5 bases). CDR1 is MDHEN, CDR2 SYDVKM, per germline. The CDR3 length is 13 residues. V was cut by 7 bases and J by 0 bases, with 10 bases left in between. The DNA of the CDR3 is TGTGCCAGCACTCAGCGGTTCTCCTACGAGCAGTACTTC. This codes for CASTQRFSYEQYF.

This chain uses TRBV9 with TRBJ1-2; weak D call: TRBD1 (6 bases). The germline gives CDR1 SGDLS, CDR2 YYNGEE. CDR3 length: 15 amino acids. The V end lost 1 base, the J end lost 4 bases, and 14 bases lay between the germline ends. The CDR3: CASSVRVRGSYGYTF. The CDR3 DNA reads TGTGCCAGCAGCGTAAGAGTAAGGGGGTCCTATGGCTACACCTTC.

The chain combines TRBV15 with TRBJ1-3, with a tentative D call TRBD1 (6 bases). CDR3 size: 17 residues. V gave up 6 bases and J gave up 2 bases, with 20 bases separating them. The germline gives CDR1 LNHNV, CDR2 YYDKDF (reference sequence). Written as DNA, the CDR3 is TGTGCCACCAGGGGCCACGGGGGGCTCCTAGCTGGAAACACCATATATTTT. This gives the protein CATRGHGGLLAGNTIYF.

The rearrangement links TRBV19 to TRBJ1-2; TRBD1 matches 9 bases. The CDR3 covers 15 residues. Unmatched junction bases numbered 8, after V lost 5 bases and J lost 4 bases. Germline CDR1 reads LNHDA; CDR2 reads SQIVND (reference sequence). The CDR3 DNA follows: TGTGCCAGTAGTGCGAACAGGGGGCCACGCTATGGCTACACCTTC. It specifies CASSANRGPRYGYTF.

This chain uses TRBV5-1 with TRBJ2-3; 13 positions agree with TRBD2. Germline loops: CDR1 SGHRS, CDR2 YFSETQ. Germline trimming cut 1 base from V and 1 base from J; bases unmatched to any gene: 3. The length of the CDR3 is 17 residues. In DNA form, the CDR3 reads TGCGCCAGCAGCTTGAGGGGACTAGCGGGACGCACAGATACGCAGTATTTT. This gives the protein CASSLRGLAGRTDTQYF.

This chain uses TRBV29-1 with TRBJ1-1; no clear D. The V gene lost 4 bases and the J gene lost 4 bases, with 16 bases spanning the gap. The CDR3 contains 14 residues. Per germline, CDR1 SQVTM and CDR2 ANQGSEA. The CDR3 here is CSVGVASVLTEAFF. The DNA of the CDR3 is TGCAGCGTTGGGGTGGCTTCTGTCCTCACTGAAGCTTTCTTT. Full variable domain (missing parts from reference TRBV29-1 and TRBJ1-1): SAVISQKPSRDICQRGTSLTIQCQVDSQVTMMFWYRQQPGQSLTLIATANQGSEATYESGFVIDKFPISRPNLTFSTLTVSNMSPEDSSIYLCSVGVASVLTEAFFGQGTRLTVV.

Concerning this clone itself: This CDR3 is also generated by other DNA sequences in the sample. V gene TRBV7-3 combines with J gene TRBJ2-7; D ambiguous. Trimming stripped 0 bases from V and 2 bases from J, with 8 bases between. This CDR3 contains 14 residues. From germline, CDR1 is SGHTA and CDR2 FQGTGA. The CDR3 protein is CASSLTPGAYEQYF. The DNA for the CDR3 is TGTGCCAGCAGCTTAACCCCCGGAGCCTACGAGCAGTACTTC.

This chain joins TRBV4-2 and TRBJ1-2; no clear D. V lost 3 bases, J lost 8 bases, and 19 bases lay in between. CDR1 and CDR2 (germline): LGHNA, YNFKEQ. CDR3 length: 15 residues. The CDR3 loop reads CASSQKIPPARGYTF. For the CDR3, the DNA is TGTGCCAGCAGCCAGAAGATCCCGCCGGCAAGGGGCTACACCTTC.

This clone has just one count. The same CDR3 is also encoded by other DNA sequences in this sample. The CDR3 protein is CASSPGQPNTEAFF. The CDR3 nucleotides are TGCGCCAGCAGCCCGGGACAACCGAACACTGAAGCTTTCTTT. The V gene is TRBV5-1, the J gene TRBJ1-1, with D maybe TRBD1 (6 bases). CDR1 and CDR2 from the germline V gene are SGHRS and YFSETQ. V shed 4 bases and J shed 1 base, with 11 bases lying between them. The CDR3 totals 14 residues.

This chain uses TRBV7-9 with TRBJ1-1, with 8 positions matching TRBD1. CDR3 size: 15 residues. Germline CDR1 SEHNR, CDR2 FQNEAQ (reference sequence). J gave up 1 base and V 0 bases, and 1 base lay outside the gene matches. The CDR3 DNA is TGTGCCAGCAGCTTAGCCGGGACAGGGAACACTGAAGCTTTCTTT. Amino acid sequence: CASSLAGTGNTEAFF.

V is TRBV7-9 and J is TRBJ2-5; D call uncertain. Germline values: CDR1 SEHNR, CDR2 FQNEAQ (reference sequence). The CDR3 loop spans 14 amino acids. The V end was cut by 4 bases, the J end by 4 bases, with 13 bases between. The CDR3 protein is CASSSQTVRETQYF. CDR3 in DNA: TGTGCCAGCAGCTCCCAAACAGTACGAGAGACCCAGTACTTC.

The chain links TRBV29-1 to TRBJ2-7, with 7 bases lining up with TRBD1. Per germline, CDR1 SQVTM and CDR2 ANQGSEA. After removal of 5 bases from V and 0 bases from J, the junction contained 10 bases not matched to a gene. This CDR3 has 15 amino acids. This chain's CDR3 is CSVSRTGSISYEQYF. In DNA form, the CDR3 reads TGCAGCGTTTCTAGGACAGGTTCAATCTCCTACGAGCAGTACTTC.

The gene calls are TRBV28 and TRBJ2-6, with D unclear. Trimming removed 2 bases from V and 4 bases from J, with 9 bases in between. CDR1 and CDR2 (germline): MDHEN, SYDVKM. The CDR3 is made up of 15 amino acids. CDR3 region: CASSLVGPGANVLTF. DNA of the CDR3: TGTGCCAGCAGTTTAGTTGGCCCCGGGGCCAACGTCCTGACTTTC.

This clone was seen a single time. The genes are TRBV6-5 and TRBJ1-2, with D possibly TRBD1 on 5 matching bases. The CDR3 runs to 15 residues. V was shortened by 3 bases and J by 3 bases, with 14 bases between the two germline ends. Germline values: CDR1 MNHEY, CDR2 SVGAGI. The chain's CDR3 is CASSYGRGPHYGYTF. The DNA for the CDR3 is TGTGCCAGCAGTTATGGTAGGGGACCTCACTATGGCTACACCTTC.

This chain uses TRBV5-1 with TRBJ2-7; D call uncertain. The CDR3 runs to 17 residues. Germline V lookup: CDR1 SGHRS, CDR2 YFSETQ. Between the trimmed V and J ends, which lost 7 bases and 1 base, there was a span of 24 bases. The CDR3 loop is CASPNEDPWYTSYEQYF. The CDR3 nucleotides are TGCGCCAGCCCGAATGAGGACCCGTGGTACACTTCCTACGAGCAGTACTTC.

V and J are TRBV2 and TRBJ2-3; D may be TRBD1 (6 bases). This CDR3 contains 15 residues. Germline V gene data show CDR1 as SNHLY and CDR2 as FYNNEI. Trimming shortened V by 6 bases and J by 2 bases, and 15 bases separated the two germline ends. The CDR3 protein is CASSQQGSDTDTQYF. DNA of the CDR3: TGTGCCAGCAGCCAACAGGGCTCAGACACAGATACGCAGTATTTT.

Regarding this clone: Other DNA sequences in the same sample also yield this CDR3. The chain recombines TRBV28 with TRBJ1-3; weak D call: TRBD1 (5 bases). There are 13 residues in the CDR3. Between the trimmed V and J ends, which lost 5 bases and 2 bases, there was a span of 7 bases. The germline V gene encodes CDR1 MDHEN and CDR2 SYDVKM. The CDR3 nucleotides read TGTGCCAGCAGTCAGGGTGCTGGAAACACCATATATTTT. Translated, it gives CASSQGAGNTIYF.

The J gene is TRBJ2-7, the V gene TRBV30; the D gene is possibly TRBD2 (5 bases). Trimming cost V 2 bases and J 6 bases, with 17 bases left between them. From germline, CDR1 is GTSNPN and CDR2 SVGIG (reference sequence). There are 14 residues in the CDR3. The DNA for the CDR3 is TGTGCCTGGAGTACCGTGACGGGAAGGGTCGAGCAGTACTTC. This codes for CAWSTVTGRVEQYF. The complete variable domain, with remaining parts taken from reference TRBV30 and TRBJ2-7, reads SQTIHQWPATLVQPVGSPLSLECTVEGTSNPNLYWYRQAAGRGLQLLFYSVGIGQISSEVPQNLSASRPQDRQFILSSKKLLLSDSGFYLCAWSTVTGRVEQYFGPGTRLTVT.

The CDR3 region is CASSFPRADTQYF. In DNA, the CDR3 is TGTGCCAGCAGCTTCCCGCGAGCGGACACCCAGTACTTC. This chain joins TRBV5-4 and TRBJ2-5; D is perhaps TRBD2 (5 bases). Trimming stripped 2 bases from V and 8 bases from J, with 13 bases between. The CDR3 totals 13 residues. Looked up from germline, CDR1 is SGHNT and CDR2 is YYREEE (reference sequence).

CDR3 nucleotides: TGTGCCAGCAGTTTTGATACCGGGAGCCCCTACAATGAGCAGTTCTTC. Translation: CASSFDTGSPYNEQFF. V usage is TRBV5-6 and J usage is TRBJ2-1; TRBD2 might be the D (6 bases). The CDR3 is 16 amino acids. The V gene lost 5 bases and the J gene lost 2 bases, with 17 bases spanning the gap. Looked up from germline, CDR1 is SGHDT and CDR2 is YYEEEE.

This chain connects TRBV5-4 to TRBJ1-1; a weak D match, TRBD1 (6 bases). The germline V and J ends were trimmed by 5 bases and 1 base, with 12 bases remaining between them. CDR1 and CDR2 from the germline V gene are SGHNT and YYREEE (reference sequence). The CDR3 contains 14 residues. In nucleotides, the CDR3 is TGTGCCAGCAGAAACACAGGGTGGAACACTGAAGCTTTCTTT. Amino acids: CASRNTGWNTEAFF. The variable domain in full, with the rest retrieved from reference TRBV5-4 and TRBJ1-1, is ETGVTQSPTHLIKTRGQQVTLRCSSQSGHNTVSWYQQALGQGPQFIFQYYREEENGRGNFPPRFSGLQFPNYSSELNVNALELDDSALYLCASRNTGWNTEAFFGQGTRLTVV.

The rearrangement joins TRBV29-1 to TRBJ1-4; 9 bases line up with TRBD1. This CDR3 is built from 13 residues. Germline values: CDR1 SQVTM, CDR2 ANQGSEA. Trimming at V came to 3 bases and at J to 6 bases, leaving 2 bases not matched to a gene. CDR3 DNA sequence: TGCAGCGTTGAGACAGGGGGGCATGAAAAACTGTTTTTT. Encoded protein: CSVETGGHEKLFF.